This T cell receptor beta chain originates from a study of T cell repertoires in cytomegalovirus infection. Study at large: Carrying CMV and the relevant HLA type showed in public TCR beta signatures.

Points from the study as a whole: HLA-C-restricted TCR beta clonotypes specific for CMV led the ex vivo response. CMV carriers with the relevant HLA were identified by cumulative public TCR beta family frequency.

TCRdb itself ran the reads through MiXCR, one entry per CDR3 protein. This sample has around 340,000 distinct CDR3 sequences, with almost 30% found just once. For this clonotype: Its antigen is as yet unknown.

The CDR3 is 13 residues long. V gave up 4 bases and J gave up 2 bases, with 8 bases separating them. Germline lookup yields CDR1 LNHDA and CDR2 SQIVND (reference sequence). The receptor was derived from a human donor in good health (CMV status not recorded). Some clones in this sample may be carry-over from other donors' samples. The material sequenced was cultured PBMCs, taken from culture after CMV antigen stimulation. J is TRBJ1-2 and V is TRBV19, with D possibly being TRBD1 (5 bases). The CDR3 protein is CASSTTENYGYTF. CDR3 coding DNA: TGTGCCAGTAGTACGACAGAGAACTATGGCTACACCTTC.